What follows are 14 T cell receptor beta chains derived from one specimen sequenced in a study of T cells after yellow fever vaccination. TCRdb re-called the 5' RACE reads through MiXCR, storing one row per CDR3 protein. The table lists some 300,000 distinct CDR3 sequences, 7.5% to 9.5% of them singletons. Sequenced here: CD4+ T cells sorted from PBMCs, sampled 5 days after the yellow fever booster vaccination. Source of these receptors: a man aged 18 to 29 who received the YFV17D yellow fever vaccine.

This clonotype was found a few times. The chain uses TRBV21-1 and TRBJ1-2. TRBV21-1 is a listed pseudogene. This CDR3 is 13 amino acids long. DNA of the CDR3: TGTGCCATCGCACTGGACGGACCATATGGCTACACCTTC. Its translation is CAIALDGPYGYTF.

The chain employs TRBV7-2 and TRBJ1-5; D might be TRBD1 (6 bases). Germline V CDR1 and CDR2: SGHTA, FQGNSA. The CDR3 has 15 amino acids. V lost 3 bases and J lost 7, with 16 bases in between. The CDR3 nucleotides are TGTGCCAGCAGCTTTAATCTAGGGGGTTACCAGCCCCAGCATTTT. It encodes CASSFNLGGYQPQHF.

Many counts were recorded for this clonotype. This chain joins TRBV11-2 and TRBJ2-5; 7 nucleotides align to TRBD1. This CDR3 contains 14 residues. From germline, CDR1 is SGHAT and CDR2 FQNNGV. V lost 2 bases, J lost 3 bases, and 3 bases stayed unmatched. CDR3 loop: CASSLLDREETQYF. The CDR3 bases are TGTGCCAGCAGCTTATTAGACAGGGAAGAGACCCAGTACTTC.

This chain uses TRBV6-5 with TRBJ1-2; D may be TRBD1 (5 bases). This CDR3 is 12 amino acids long. From germline, CDR1 is MNHEY and CDR2 SVGAGI. Trimming took off 3 bases at V and 8 bases at J, with 10 bases between the two ends. The CDR3 here is CASSYSGVGYTF. As DNA, the CDR3 is TGTGCCAGCAGTTATTCGGGGGTGGGCTACACCTTC.

This clonotype was counted at least ten times. V and J are TRBV19 and TRBJ1-1; D is undetermined. The CDR3 runs to 13 residues. V lost 4 bases, J lost 4 bases, and 10 bases lay in between. Germline lookup yields CDR1 LNHDA and CDR2 SQIVND (reference sequence). CDR3 protein: CASSTEFRTEAFF. CDR3 bases: TGTGCCAGTAGTACCGAATTTCGCACTGAAGCTTTCTTT.

This clonotype came up many times. The chain employs TRBV5-1 and TRBJ1-2; TRBD1 aligns across 7 bases. J gave up 5 bases and V 7 bases, and 11 bases lay outside the gene matches. From germline, CDR1 is SGHRS and CDR2 YFSETQ. This CDR3 has 14 residues. CDR3 nucleotide sequence: TGCGCCAGCTACCCGGGACAGCAAACTTATGGCTACACCTTC. The encoded protein is CASYPGQQTYGYTF. Full variable domain (remainder filled in from reference TRBV5-1 and TRBJ1-2): KAGVTQTPRYLIKTRGQQVTLSCSPISGHRSVSWYQQTPGQGLQFLFEYFSETQRNKGNFPGRFSGRQFSNSRSEMNVSTLELGDSALYLCASYPGQQTYGYTFGSGTRLTVV.

There are a few counts of this clonotype. The chain has TRBV7-8 and TRBJ2-7; TRBD2 agrees at 7 bases. The CDR3 contains 14 residues. Germline-derived CDR1 and CDR2 are SGHVS and FQNEAQ. V shed 5 bases, J shed 4 bases, and the junction held 8 bases outside the gene matches. Written as DNA, the CDR3 is TGTGCCAGCAGCCCACTGACTAGCAGTTACGAGCAGTACTTC. Its protein is CASSPLTSSYEQYF.

This clonotype was recorded at least ten times. The V and J genes are TRBV12-3 or TRBV12-4 and TRBJ2-2; no reliable D call. The length of the CDR3 is 13 residues. V shed 4 bases and J shed 0 bases, with 3 bases lying between them. DNA for the CDR3: TGTGCCAGCAGTTCGCCGAACACCGGGGAGCTGTTTTTT. Protein: CASSSPNTGELFF.

This chain links TRBV4-2 with TRBJ1-6, with D possibly matching TRBD1 (5 bases). Trimming shortened V by 8 bases and J by 5 bases, and 10 bases separated the two germline ends. Germline loops: CDR1 LGHNA, CDR2 YNFKEQ. The CDR3 is made up of 13 amino acids. CDR3 sequence reads: CASGRQNNSPLHF. The CDR3 DNA reads TGTGCCAGCGGACGACAGAATAATTCACCCCTCCACTTT.

This clonotype was seen more than once but under ten times. The chain links TRBV2 to TRBJ1-2, with D possibly being TRBD1 (6 bases). V lost 4 bases and J 6 bases, leaving 15 bases between the germline ends. The CDR3 totals 14 residues. Germline lookup yields CDR1 SNHLY and CDR2 FYNNEI. The CDR3 DNA sequence: TGTGCCAGCAGTGGTTACGGGGGGGCGGATGGCTACACCTTC. This codes for CASSGYGGADGYTF. The full variable domain, in which reference TRBV2 and TRBJ1-2 provide the parts outside the CDR3, is EPEVTQTPSHQVTQMGQEVILRCVPISNHLYFYWYRQILGQKVEFLVSFYNNEISEKSEIFDDQFSVERPDGSNFTLKIRSTKLEDSAMYFCASSGYGGADGYTFGSGTRLTVV.

This clonotype was found a few times. J is TRBJ2-1 and V is TRBV25-1, with TRBD2 matching over 8 bases. Germline values: CDR1 MGHDK, CDR2 SYGVNS. The CDR3 covers 14 residues. The V and J ends lost 4 bases and 16 bases, in that order; junction bases with no gene match: 15. The CDR3 region is CASSVTSENPKVFF. The CDR3 region has the DNA TGTGCCAGCAGTGTGACTAGCGAAAACCCTAAAGTTTTCTTC.

This clonotype was counted many times. The rearrangement links TRBV4-3 to TRBJ2-7; D is perhaps TRBD2 (6 bases). Germline-derived CDR1 and CDR2 are LGHNA and YSLEER. The V end was cut by 0 bases, the J end by 7 bases, with 13 bases between. The CDR3 consists of 14 residues. The CDR3, as DNA: TGCGCCAGCAGCCAAGATACTGGCGGGGAAGAGCAGTACTTC. Protein product: CASSQDTGGEEQYF.

The V and J genes are TRBV6-2 or TRBV6-3 and TRBJ2-7; D perhaps matches TRBD1 (8 bases). V lost 6 bases, J lost 6 bases, and 15 bases lay in between. This CDR3 has 13 residues. In germline, CDR1 is MNHEY, CDR2 SVGEGT. The CDR3 DNA follows: TGTGCCAGCAGCCTAGCGGACAGGGCCGAGCAGTACGTC. Its translation: CASSLADRAEQYV.

This clonotype was seen more than once but under ten times. The chain joins TRBV19 to TRBJ2-2, with D unresolved. The CDR3 runs 14 residues. The V end lost 6 bases, the J end lost 5 bases, and 13 bases lay between the germline ends. Germline CDR1 reads LNHDA; CDR2 reads SQIVND (reference sequence). The CDR3 nucleotides are TGTGCCAGTAGGATCTCCATCCAAACCGGGGAGCTGTTTTTT. Protein: CASRISIQTGELFF.